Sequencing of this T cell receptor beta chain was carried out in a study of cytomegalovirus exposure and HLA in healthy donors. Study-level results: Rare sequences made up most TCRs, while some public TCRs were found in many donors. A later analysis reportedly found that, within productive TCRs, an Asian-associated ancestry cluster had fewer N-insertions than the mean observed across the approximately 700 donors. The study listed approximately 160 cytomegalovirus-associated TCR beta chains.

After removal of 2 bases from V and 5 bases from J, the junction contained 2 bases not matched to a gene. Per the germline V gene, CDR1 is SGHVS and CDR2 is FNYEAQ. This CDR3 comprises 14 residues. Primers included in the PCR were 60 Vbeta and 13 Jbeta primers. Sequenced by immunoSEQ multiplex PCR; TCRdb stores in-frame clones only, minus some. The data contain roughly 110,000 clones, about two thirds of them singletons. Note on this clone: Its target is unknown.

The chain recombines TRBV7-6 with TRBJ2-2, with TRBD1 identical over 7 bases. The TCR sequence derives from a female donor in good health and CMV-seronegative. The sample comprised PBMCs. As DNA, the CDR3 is TGTGCCAGCAGCTTAAACAGGGGTACCGGGGAGCTGTTTTTT. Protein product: CASSLNRGTGELFF.